This T cell receptor beta chain is from a study of cytomegalovirus exposure and HLA in healthy donors (dated by TCRdb to 2016 to 2017). With regard to the full study: According to an earlier analysis of a few hundred of the donors, 150 million to 200 million T cells yielded 117 million unique TCR beta sequences and about 280 Gb of sequence data. Among several hundred genotyped donors of the cohort, an average of roughly 230,000 unique TCR beta nucleotide sequences was sequenced per donor, of which approximately 18% were non-productive. Every repertoire in the discovery cohort had been generated on one and the same sequencing platform. Donor age, sex, ethnicity and CMV serostatus were compiled alongside the repertoire data. In a later analysis, previously published TCR beta repertoires from some 640 donors were re-analyzed and high-resolution HLA genotyping was added so that TCR occurrence patterns could be studied. Rather than using new phenotypic data, the later analysis identified candidate immune exposures from TCR beta sequences and from how often those sequences occurred across donors. In addition to the first cohort of 500 to 850 subjects, a separate validation cohort of approximately 130 different subjects was used. Because of strong linkage in the cohort, four to six DR-DQ haplotypes were treated as single units for association and clustering. An early release covering just under 650 HLA-typed donors comprised roughly 300 gigabases of sequencing data and about 90 million unique TCR sequences. Genome-wide SNP genotypes for about three fifths of the 666 donors were used in a later genetic analysis, which treated that subset as a discovery cohort. Among the roughly 380 genotyped donors, about 85% belonged to the genetic ancestry cluster associated with self-reported Caucasian donors. The study combined high-throughput TCR immunosequencing, statistical association of individual TCRs with disease status, and machine learning to predict cytomegalovirus infection status. HLA typing included class I and class II loci at four-digit resolution. An earlier analysis of approximately 630 of the donors applied high-throughput TCR beta sequencing to assess whether each TCR beta V gene segment acted as functional or pseudogenic. The study aimed to test whether cataloging public T cell receptors could reveal signatures of past pathogen exposure. Using immunosequencing, the study profiled T cell repertoires from roughly 650 subjects and related those repertoires to cytomegalovirus serostatus. Typing coverage differed by locus: A, B, C, DRB1 and DQB1 were typed in about 620-630 donors, DQA1 in about 560, DPA1 in approximately 610, and DPB1 in just under 490. The study at large found these results: Fewer than 20 rarely observed V segments, including chromosome 9 orphons, were excluded from the earlier analysis of several hundred of the donors because counts were too low. Presence/absence analyses assumed roughly uniform sequencing depth across donors, an assumption that may not hold. This cohort had only TCR beta chains sequenced, and the lack of alpha or paired-chain data limited which features could be detected. Several of the top co-occurrence clusters appeared to be linked to parvovirus B19, influenza, CMV and Epstein-Barr virus, according to a later analysis. Most TCR sequences were observed very rarely across donors, whereas some public TCRs were present in many individuals. A later analysis found that HLA-associated TCR beta chains were more clonally expanded and had lower generation probabilities than equally common non-associated chains. Assigning TCR associations to individual alleles was difficult when HLA alleles, especially DR and DQ, strongly co-occurred. In a later genetic analysis, fewer N-insertions in productive TCRs were reported among donors in an Asian-associated ancestry cluster than the approximately 670-donor mean. Because some donors lacked HLA typing at each locus, the association tests relied only on the typed subset. According to a later analysis, most CMV-associated TCR beta chains appeared to be HLA-restricted, and the HLA associations seemed to be driven largely by CMV exposure. In the study, roughly 160 TCR beta chains were listed as associated with cytomegalovirus. The classifier was reported to diagnose cytomegalovirus status with high specificity and sensitivity in both the original and validation cohorts. In an earlier analysis of 450 to 750 of the donors, most TCR beta V segments appeared in productive rearrangements about 87% or about 30% of the time, broadly matching IMGT annotations. Immune exposure information for the cohort was limited to CMV serostatus. A later analysis associated about 17,000 TCR beta sequences with specific HLA alleles at a false discovery rate of 0.05. According to the authors, the approach could potentially be generalized to other disease states and immunological phenotypes. A few of the identified cytomegalovirus-associated TCR beta chains were confirmed in vitro to be specific for cytomegalovirus antigens. An association between a missense DCLRE1C variant and V-gene and J-gene trimming of TCR beta chains was found in a later genetic analysis and replicated in an independent cohort. In a later analysis, the rate of TCR association differed among HLA loci, with DRB1 alleles having the most associated TCRs and HLA-C alleles having the fewest. A cluster of highly shared sequence variants was judged likely to represent a technical artifact of the sequencing pipeline. A further reported finding was that TCR beta sequences accurately predicted the HLA-A and HLA-B alleles for most subjects in the first cohort. Linkage disequilibrium might explain the correlated functional status among segregating V segments, but an unknown experimental factor could not be excluded.

In total, approximately 700 healthy bone marrow donors made up the cohort. Cohort members were all nominally healthy when sampled, although unrecorded immune exposures were likely present. The donor tested CMV seronegative and was one of the 352 seronegative cohort members. Every donor gave a peripheral blood sample, and the peripheral blood mononuclear cells from that sample were used for TCR beta sequencing. Genomic DNA extraction from the blood cell samples was performed with the Qiagen DNeasy Blood Extraction Kit. The library was built by means of the immunoSEQ multiplex PCR assay. A mixture of 60 forward primers for TCR Vbeta segments and 13 reverse primers for TCR Jbeta segments was used in the multiplex PCR. The CDR3 region of rearranged TCR beta genes was amplified from genomic DNA with a multiplex PCR assay. On the Illumina HiSeq System, the amplified TCR beta libraries were sequenced as 87-base-pair reads. For the original study's pipeline: In a later analysis, 70 million to 95 million unique TCR beta chains were counted across the 500 to 850 repertoires, and roughly 9.9 million of these chains were shared by at least two donors. A nearest-neighbor algorithm error-corrected the raw reads and collapsed the reads into unique sequences, merging closely related sequences to remove PCR and sequencing errors. V, D and J gene segments were assigned by aligning CDR3 sequences to IMGT reference sequences. For a sequence to be retained, a match of at least six nucleotides was required to both a V gene segment and a J gene segment. Rearrangements were classified as productive when the CDR3 lacked stop codons and remained in frame with V and J, and all other rearrangements were classified as non-productive. Following IMGT convention, CDR3 was defined as the stretch from the second conserved V-encoded cysteine up to the conserved J-encoded phenylalanine. The earlier analysis of about 500 of the donors excluded sequences that lacked an unambiguous match to a single V gene segment. In an earlier analysis of a few hundred of the donors, V segments were called functional above 56.7% productive rearrangements and were called segregating when the between-donor standard deviation exceeded 5%. A statistical classification framework was built for diagnosing cytomegalovirus status from the catalog of TCR beta chain sequences. In a later analysis, TCR nucleotide sequences were compared against IMGT/GENE-DB human TR gene sequences so that V and J genes could be assigned. The TCRdist pipeline was used in a later analysis to assign CDR3 sequences and most-parsimonious VDJ recombination scenarios. In a later analysis, each TCR beta chain was defined by its CDR3 amino acid sequence together with its V-gene family, and reads without a unique V-gene family were excluded. To address suspected cross-contamination and a sequencing artifact, a later analysis removed approximately 600 highly shared, low-generation-probability nucleotide sequences. In a later analysis, a clonal expansion index for each public chain was calculated from normalized within-repertoire ranks of inferred template counts. Generation probabilities in a later analysis came from a VDJ recombination model fitted to out-of-frame rearrangements, and those results were checked against IGoR. In a later analysis, TCR-TCR, TCR-HLA and TCR-CMV co-occurrence was scored with hypergeometric tests, and a repertoire-size bias correction was applied to TCR pairs. A later analysis estimated false discovery rates by permuting HLA or CMV assignments 20 times. In a later analysis, co-occurring TCRs were grouped with DBSCAN, and TCRdist sequence similarity was added when clustering was performed within HLA-allele-positive subsets. Repertoires with fewer than 30,000 or more than 120,000 public chains were left out of co-occurrence clustering, as were five repertoires with anomalous nucleotide sharing. As stored in TCRdb, this immuneACCESS dataset retains in-frame rearrangements with V and J assigned. A fraction of the clones does not appear; measured against another copy, unresolved V genes explain less than half of the discrepancy, and the remainder lacks a known reason. That table furnishes V, J and clone size, whereas the DNA furnished D and trimming. The sample profile shows 65,000 to 90,000 clones; around 80% of them were found once. The ten largest clonotypes hold roughly 2.5% of the sample.

Regarding this clone: The clone's antigen remains unknown. Base qualities are missing; no much larger clone stands one base away.

The source of this sequence is a man in his thirties or forties in good health and CMV-seronegative. Sequencing was done on a sample of PBMCs.

The nucleotide sequence reads as follows: TGTGCCAGCTCTCGCAAGGGCGGGTACGAGCAGTACTTC. Its amino acids are CASSRKGGYEQYF. The sequence joins TRBV18 to TRBJ2-7; the D gene is perhaps TRBD2, from 5 matching bases. The germline V gene specifies KGHSH as CDR1 and LQKENI as CDR2. From the cysteine through the phenylalanine, the CDR3 covers 13 amino acids. The entry retains the CDR3 DNA only, 39 bases that are in frame from base 1. V drops 6 bases and J drops 4 bases, leaving 13 bases in between.